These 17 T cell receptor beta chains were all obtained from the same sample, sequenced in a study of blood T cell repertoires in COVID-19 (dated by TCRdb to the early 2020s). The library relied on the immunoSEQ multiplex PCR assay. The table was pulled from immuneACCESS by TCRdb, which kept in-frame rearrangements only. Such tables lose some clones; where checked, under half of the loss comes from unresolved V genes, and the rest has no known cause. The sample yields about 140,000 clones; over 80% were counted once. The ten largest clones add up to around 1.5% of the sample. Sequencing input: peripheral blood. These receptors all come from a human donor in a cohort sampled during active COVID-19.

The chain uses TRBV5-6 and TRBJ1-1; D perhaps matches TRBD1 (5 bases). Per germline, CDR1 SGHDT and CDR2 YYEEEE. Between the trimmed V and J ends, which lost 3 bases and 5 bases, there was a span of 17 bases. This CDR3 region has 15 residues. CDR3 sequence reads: CASSSGGAFGTEAFF. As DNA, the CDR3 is TGTGCCAGCAGCTCCGGAGGGGCGTTCGGTACTGAAGCTTTCTTT. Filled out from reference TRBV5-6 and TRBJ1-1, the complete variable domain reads DAGVTQSPTHLIKTRGQQVTLRCSPKSGHDTVSWYQQALGQGPQFIFQYYEEEERQRGNFPDRFSGHQFPNYSSELNVNALLLGDSALYLCASSSGGAFGTEAFFGQGTRLTVV.

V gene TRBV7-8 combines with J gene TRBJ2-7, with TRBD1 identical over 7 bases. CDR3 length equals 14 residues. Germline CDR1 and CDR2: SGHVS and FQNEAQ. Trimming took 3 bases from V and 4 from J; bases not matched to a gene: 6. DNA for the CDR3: TGTGCCAGCAGCTTCGGGACAGCCGATTACGAGCAGTACTTC. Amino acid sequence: CASSFGTADYEQYF.

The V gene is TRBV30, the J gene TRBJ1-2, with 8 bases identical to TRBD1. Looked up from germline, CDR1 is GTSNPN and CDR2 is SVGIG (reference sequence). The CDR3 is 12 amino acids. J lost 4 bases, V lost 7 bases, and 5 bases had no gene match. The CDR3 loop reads CAYRGQGYGYTF. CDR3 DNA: TGTGCCTACCGCGGACAGGGCTATGGCTACACCTTC.

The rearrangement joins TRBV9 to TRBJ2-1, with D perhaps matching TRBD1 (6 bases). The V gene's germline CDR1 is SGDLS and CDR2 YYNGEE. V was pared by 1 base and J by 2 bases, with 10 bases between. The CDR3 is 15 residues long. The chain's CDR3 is CASSVIQGPYNEQFF. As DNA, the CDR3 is TGTGCCAGCAGCGTAATACAGGGACCCTACAATGAGCAGTTCTTC.

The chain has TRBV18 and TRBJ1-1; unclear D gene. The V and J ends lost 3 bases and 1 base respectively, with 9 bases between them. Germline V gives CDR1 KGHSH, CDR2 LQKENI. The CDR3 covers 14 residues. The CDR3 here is CASSPAARNTEAFF. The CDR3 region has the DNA TGTGCCAGCTCACCCGCGGCAAGGAACACTGAAGCTTTCTTT. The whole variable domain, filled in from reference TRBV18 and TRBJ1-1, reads NAGVMQNPRHLVRRRGQEARLRCSPMKGHSHVYWYRQLPEEGLKFMVYLQKENIIDESGMPKERFSAEFPKEGPSILRIQQVVRGDSAAYFCASSPAARNTEAFFGQGTRLTVV.

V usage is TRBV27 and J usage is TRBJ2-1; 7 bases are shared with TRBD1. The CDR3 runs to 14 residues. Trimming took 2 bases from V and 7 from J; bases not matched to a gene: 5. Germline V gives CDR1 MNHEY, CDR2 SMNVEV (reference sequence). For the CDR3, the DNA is TGTGCCAGCAGTTTAGACAGGGTCCGGAATGAGCAGTTCTTC. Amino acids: CASSLDRVRNEQFF.

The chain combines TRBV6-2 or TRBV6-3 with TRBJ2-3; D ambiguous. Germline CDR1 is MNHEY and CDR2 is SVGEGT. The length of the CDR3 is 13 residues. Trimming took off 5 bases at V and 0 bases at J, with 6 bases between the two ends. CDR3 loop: CASSLRSTDTQYF. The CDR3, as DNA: TGTGCCAGCAGTCTCCGGAGCACAGATACGCAGTATTTT.

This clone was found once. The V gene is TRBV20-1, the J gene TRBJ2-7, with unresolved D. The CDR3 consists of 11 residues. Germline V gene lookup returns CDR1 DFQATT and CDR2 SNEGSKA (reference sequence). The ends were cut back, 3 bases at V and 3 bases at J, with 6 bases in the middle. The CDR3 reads CSASTSYEQYF. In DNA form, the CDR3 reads TGCAGTGCTAGTACAAGCTACGAGCAGTACTTC.

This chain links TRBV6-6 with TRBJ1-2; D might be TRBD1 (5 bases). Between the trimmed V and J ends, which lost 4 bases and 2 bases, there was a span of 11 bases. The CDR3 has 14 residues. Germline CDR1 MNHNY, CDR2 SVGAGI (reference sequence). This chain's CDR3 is CASSSGTANYGYTF. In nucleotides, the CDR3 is TGTGCCAGCAGTTCAGGGACTGCGAACTATGGCTACACCTTC.

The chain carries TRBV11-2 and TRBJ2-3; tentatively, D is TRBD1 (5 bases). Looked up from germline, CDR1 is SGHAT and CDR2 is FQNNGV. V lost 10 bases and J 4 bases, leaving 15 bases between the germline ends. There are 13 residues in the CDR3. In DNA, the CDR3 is TGTGCCACCAGATGGGGCCCAGCAGATACGCAGTATTTT. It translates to CATRWGPADTQYF.

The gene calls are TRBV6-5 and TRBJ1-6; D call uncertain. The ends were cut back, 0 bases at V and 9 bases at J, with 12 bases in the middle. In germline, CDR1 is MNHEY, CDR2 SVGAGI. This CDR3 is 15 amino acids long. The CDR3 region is CASSYSSGFGSPLHF. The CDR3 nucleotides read TGTGCCAGCAGTTACTCGTCCGGGTTTGGTTCACCCCTCCACTTT.

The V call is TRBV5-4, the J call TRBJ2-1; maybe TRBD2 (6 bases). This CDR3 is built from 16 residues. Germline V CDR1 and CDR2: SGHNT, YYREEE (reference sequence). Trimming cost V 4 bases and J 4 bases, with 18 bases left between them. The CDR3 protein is CASSKSGSRYYNEQFF. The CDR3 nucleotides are TGTGCCAGCAGCAAAAGCGGGTCAAGGTATTACAATGAGCAGTTCTTC.

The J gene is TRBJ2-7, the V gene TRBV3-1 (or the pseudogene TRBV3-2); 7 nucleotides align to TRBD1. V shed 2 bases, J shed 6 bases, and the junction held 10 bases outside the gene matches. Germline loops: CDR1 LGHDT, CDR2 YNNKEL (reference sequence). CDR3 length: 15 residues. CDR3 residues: CASSQQFIQGSEQYF. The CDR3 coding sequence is TGTGCCAGCAGCCAACAATTTATACAGGGGTCCGAGCAGTACTTC.

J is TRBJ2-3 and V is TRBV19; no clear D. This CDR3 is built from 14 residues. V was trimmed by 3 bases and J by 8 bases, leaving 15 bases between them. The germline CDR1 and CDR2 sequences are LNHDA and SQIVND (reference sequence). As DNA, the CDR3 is TGTGCCAGTAGTATTTCCCCCGCACGTAGTACGCAGTATTTT. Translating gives CASSISPARSTQYF. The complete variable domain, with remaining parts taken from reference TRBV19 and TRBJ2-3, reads DGGITQSPKYLFRKEGQNVTLSCEQNLNHDAMYWYRQDPGQGLRLIYYSQIVNDFQKGDIAEGYSVSREKKESFPLTVTSAQKNPTAFYLCASSISPARSTQYFGPGTRLTVL.

The CDR3 sequence is CASSQDQRYGYTF. The CDR3 DNA reads as TGTGCCAGCAGCCAAGATCAGAGGTATGGCTACACCTTC. V usage is TRBV3-1 (or the pseudogene TRBV3-2) and J usage is TRBJ1-2; the D is unclear. This CDR3 contains 13 residues. Trimming shortened V by 0 bases and J by 5 bases, and 7 bases separated the two germline ends. From germline, CDR1 is LGHDT and CDR2 YNNKEL (reference sequence).

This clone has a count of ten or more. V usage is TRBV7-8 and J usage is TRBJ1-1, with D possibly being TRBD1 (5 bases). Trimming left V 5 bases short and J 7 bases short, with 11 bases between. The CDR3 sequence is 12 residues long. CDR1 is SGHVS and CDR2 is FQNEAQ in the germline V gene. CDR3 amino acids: CASSPGGLEAFF. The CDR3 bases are TGTGCCAGCAGCCCCGGGGGACTTGAAGCTTTCTTT.

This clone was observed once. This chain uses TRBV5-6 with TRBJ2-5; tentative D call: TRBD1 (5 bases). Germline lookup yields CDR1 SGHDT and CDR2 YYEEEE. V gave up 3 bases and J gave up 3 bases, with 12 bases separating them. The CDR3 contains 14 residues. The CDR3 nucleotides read TGTGCCAGCAGCTCCGAATTAGGGGAAGAGACCCAGTACTTC. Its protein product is CASSSELGEETQYF.